This T cell receptor beta chain was documented in a study of blood T cell repertoires in COVID-19. Study context: Italy, Spain and the United States were the sources of the convalescent and acute COVID-19 samples. T cells, B-cell-depleted T cells, or PBMCs supplied cDNA or gDNA.

Regarding this clone: The sample carries other DNA sequences with the same CDR3.

Germline V gives CDR1 MDHEN, CDR2 SYDVKM. V shed 5 bases and J shed 1 base, with 8 bases lying between them. The CDR3 totals 13 residues. Original analysis: Amplification from reference gene primers served as the basis for estimated nucleated cell counts. Profiled with immunoSEQ multiplex PCR; TCRdb holds only in-frame clones, not every one. The D gene and trimming were derived from the DNA, and the V and J assignments and clone size from that table. Of under 130,000 clones listed, about 76% were seen once; the top ten hold approximately 40%. The receptor was isolated from a man older than 75 with acute or convalescent COVID-19. V gene TRBV28 combines with J gene TRBJ1-1, with D possibly matching TRBD1 (5 bases). Sequenced: peripheral blood. The chain's CDR3 is CASSPQGNTEAFF. CDR3 in DNA: TGTGCCAGCAGTCCGCAGGGGAACACTGAAGCTTTCTTT.